This T cell receptor beta chain was sequenced for a study of blood T cell repertoires in COVID-19. This clone was recorded many times. Original data processing: Amplification from reference gene primers served as the basis for estimated nucleated cell counts. The method was immunoSEQ multiplex PCR; TCRdb's version includes in-frame clones alone and lacks a portion of them. V and J calls and clone size are given by that table; D and trimming were obtained from the DNA. Here the sample spans about 78,000 clones, 86% being singletons. Germline V gives CDR1 SNHLY, CDR2 FYNNEI. The CDR3 length is 15 residues. The V end was cut by 3 bases, the J end by 0 bases, with 8 bases between.

The chain joins TRBV2 to TRBJ1-4; D not certain. The TCR originated in a man in his forties or fifties with active or convalescent COVID-19. The sequenced material came from peripheral blood. CDR3 amino acids: CASSDRSSTNEKLFF. DNA for the CDR3: TGTGCCAGCAGTGATCGGAGCTCAACTAATGAAAAACTGTTTTTT.